The clone carrying this T cell receptor beta chain appeared many times. Its target is unknown. This sample is drawn from a study of regulatory T cells in long-lasting Graves disease. The CDR3 has 11 amino acids. Germline-derived CDR1 and CDR2 are SQVTM and ANQGSEA. J gave up 11 bases and V 3 bases, and 6 bases lay outside the gene matches. Sample time point: persistent/refractory GD, antithyroid drugs over 5 years with positive TRAb. Preparation of the TCR library used RNA extracted from PBMCs. Study-wide results and caveats: Persistent patients shared more public clonotypes (under 3,000) than newly diagnosed patients (approximately 1,000).

CDR3-region Arm-PCR and iRepertoire HTBI primers produced the TCR beta libraries. TCRdb analysed the multiplex PCR reads with MiXCR anew, one entry per CDR3 protein. The table lists a few hundred thousand distinct CDR3 sequences, around 23% of them singletons. The V gene is TRBV29-1, the J gene TRBJ1-1, with 7 positions matching TRBD1. The specimen comprised peripheral blood mononuclear cells (PBMCs), sampled when the disease was refractory, from a patient treated with antithyroid drugs. The TCR sequence derives from a woman in her forties with Graves disease. The CDR3 loop is CSVDRGDSAFF. The CDR3 nucleotides read TGCAGCGTTGACAGGGGGGATTCTGCTTTCTTT.